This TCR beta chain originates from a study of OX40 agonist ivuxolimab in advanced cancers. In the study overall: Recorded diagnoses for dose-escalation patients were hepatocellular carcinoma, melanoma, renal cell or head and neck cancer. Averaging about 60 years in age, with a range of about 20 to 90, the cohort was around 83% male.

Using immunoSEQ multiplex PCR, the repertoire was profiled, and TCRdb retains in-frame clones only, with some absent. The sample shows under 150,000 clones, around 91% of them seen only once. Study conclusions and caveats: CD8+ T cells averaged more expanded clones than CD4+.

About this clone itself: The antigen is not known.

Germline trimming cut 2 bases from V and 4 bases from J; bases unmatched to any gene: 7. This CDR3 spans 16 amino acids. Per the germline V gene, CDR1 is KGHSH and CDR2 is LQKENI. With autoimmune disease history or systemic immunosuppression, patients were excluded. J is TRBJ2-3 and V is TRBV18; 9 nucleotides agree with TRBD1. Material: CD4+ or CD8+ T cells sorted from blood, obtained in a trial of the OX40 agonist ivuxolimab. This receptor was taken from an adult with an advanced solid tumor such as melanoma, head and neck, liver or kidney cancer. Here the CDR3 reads CASSPMTGGGSDTQYF. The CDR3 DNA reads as TGTGCCAGCTCACCAATGACAGGGGGTGGGTCAGATACGCAGTATTTT.